This T cell receptor (beta chain) is from a study of OX40 agonist ivuxolimab in advanced cancers. As for the study more broadly: Ivuxolimab, which targeted the costimulatory receptor OX40 (CD134), was an agonistic, fully human IgG2 monoclonal antibody. Intravenous ivuxolimab was administered to patients every 2 weeks at six dose levels: 0.01, 0.1, 0.3, 1.5, 3 and 10 mg/kg. Of the approximately 50 dose-escalation patients, hepatocellular carcinoma was present in approximately 20, melanoma in some 15, renal cell carcinoma in 9 and head and neck cancer in 9. In the dose-escalation cohort, nearly 85% of patients were male, and the mean age was approximately 60 years with a range of about 20 to 79. Prior anti-PD-1, anti-PD-L1 or anti-CTLA-4 therapy was permitted, and checkpoint inhibitors had been received by less than 45% of dose-escalation patients. Partial responses occurred in three dose-escalation patients, of whom one had hepatocellular carcinoma and two had cutaneous melanoma. Peripheral TCRbeta sequencing was intended to test whether TCR sequence diversity was altered and clonal T-cell expansion was caused by ivuxolimab. The paper describes the monotherapy dose-escalation part (N of about 55 patients) of the phase I trial of ivuxolimab. Study-wide conclusions, independent of this receptor: In partial responders in the 0.1-3.0 mg/kg groups, normalized peripheral clonal expansion was found to be among the lowest, especially among CD8+ T cells. Low levels of normalized T-cell clonal expansion were also seen in some patients who did not respond. Which antigens the clonally expanded peripheral T cells were specific for was not determined. At doses of 0.1 to 3.0 mg/kg, clonal expansion of both CD4+ and CD8+ T cells in blood was seen between baseline and week 6. On average, CD8+ T cells showed more expanded clones than CD4+ T cells after ivuxolimab.

Patients with a history of autoimmune disease or receiving systemic immunosuppression were excluded from the trial. Peripheral blood for TCR sequencing was collected from all dose cohorts at baseline, on cycle 4 day 1, and on cycle 7 day 1. The samples were taken from a phase I, first-in-human, multicenter, open-label dose-escalation trial of ivuxolimab. Adults with locally advanced or metastatic melanoma, renal cell, hepatocellular, or head and neck squamous cell carcinoma were enrolled in the trial. Before TCR sequencing, CD4+ T cells and CD8+ T cells from peripheral blood were sorted into separate populations. Turning to this clone: Its target antigen remains unknown. The input lacks base qualities; no much larger clone sits a single base away.

For sequencing of the TCRbeta CDR3 region, genomic DNA was extracted from the sorted cells. The immunoSEQ Assay was used to sequence the TCRbeta CDR3 regions. This immuneACCESS table, as held by TCRdb, lists in-frame sequences with V and J called but not all clones. Of the missing ones, under half trace to an unresolved V gene in checked studies; the others have no known cause. The sample includes 75,000 to 80,000 clones, with nearly 85% observed a single time. 6.9% of the sample comes from the top ten. Between the V and J ends, shortened by 4 bases and 5 bases respectively, the junction contains 16 bases. CDR1 and CDR2 (SGDLS, YYNGEE) derive from the germline V gene. The CDR3 runs 15 amino acids, cysteine and phenylalanine included. Of all the DNA, just the CDR3 is kept, 45 bases in frame from base 1.

The chain was built from TRBV9 and TRBJ1-3, with the D gene not clear enough to name. This receptor was taken from an adult with an advanced solid tumor such as melanoma, head and neck, liver or kidney cancer. Sample: CD4+ or CD8+ T cells sorted from blood, taken in a trial of the OX40 agonist ivuxolimab. The nucleotides read TGTGCCAGCAGCACAGAGCTAGGGTTAAGAAACACCATATATTTT. Translation gives CASSTELGLRNTIYF.